The source of this TCR beta chain is a study of cytomegalovirus exposure and HLA in healthy donors. Overall study findings and caveats: Evidence from a later analysis indicated that most CMV-associated TCR beta chains looked HLA-restricted. Compared with the roughly 700-donor mean, an Asian-associated ancestry cluster reportedly had fewer N-insertions, according to a later analysis. Prior analysis indicated that the majority of TCR beta V segments exhibited productivity approximately 90% or approximately 30% of the time.

This CDR3 comprises 14 residues. The germline gives CDR1 LNHDA, CDR2 SQIVND (reference sequence). V shed 2 bases and J shed 5 bases, with 12 bases lying between them. Details on this clone: The antigen is undetermined.

This PCR relied on a set of 60 Vbeta primers and 13 Jbeta primers. Assay: immunoSEQ multiplex PCR; the TCRdb copy retains only in-frame clones and omits some. The repertoire holds 280,000 or so clones, with around 90% as singletons. Sequenced input: PBMCs. This TCR came from a woman aged 18 to 35 in good health and CMV-seronegative. The V and J genes are TRBV19 and TRBJ1-1; possibly TRBD1 for D (6 bases). DNA for the CDR3: TGTGCCAGTAGTATAAGGGGAAGGGGGACTGAAGCTTTCTTT. As protein: CASSIRGRGTEAFF.